This T cell receptor (beta chain) was sequenced during a study of CD8+CD57+ T cells in acquired aplastic anemia. Overall study: 3 to 3.5 ug was the average amount of DNA from sorted CD4+ and CD8+ cells. Study observations and caveats: Significant differences in CD8+ Simpson's diversity were not observed between patients and controls. It was found that twenty-nine CD8+ CDR3 sequences were shared between patients and controls.

In patients chosen for sequencing, flow cytometry had shown CD8+CD57+ cell expansion. In all patients, the disease was severe acquired aplastic anemia. This clonotype was observed a handful of times. Its antigen is as yet unknown. Genomic DNA served as template for TCR beta VDJ and CDR3 profiling. MiXCR, applied by TCRdb to the reads, yields one record per CDR3 protein. The sample includes hundreds of thousands of distinct CDR3 sequences, about a third of them seen just once. The CDR3 is 15 amino acids. The V and J ends lost 0 bases and 1 base respectively, with 12 bases between them. CDR1 and CDR2 from the germline V gene are DFQATT and SNEGSKA (reference sequence).

The TCR sequence derives from a human donor with aplastic anemia. Source material: sorted CD4+, CD8+, or CD8+CD57+ T cells (not recorded which) from PBMCs. The rearrangement joins TRBV20-1 to TRBJ2-5; no definite D call. CDR3 loop: CSARDTVYRQETQYF. CDR3 DNA sequence: TGCAGTGCTAGAGATACGGTATACCGCCAAGAGACCCAGTACTTC.